The 24 T cell receptor beta chains in this list originate from one sample, sequenced in a study of tumor-infiltrating lymphocytes in localized non-small cell lung cancer. Clones were sequenced by immunoSEQ multiplex PCR, and TCRdb holds only the in-frame ones, with some missing. The sample has about 16,000 clones, around 75% seen once. Sample: lung tumor tissue. Source of these receptors: a human donor with non-small cell lung cancer.

In its sample, this clone ranks as medium-sized. This rearrangement joins TRBV7-8 to TRBJ1-3, with 9 bases fitting TRBD1. Germline CDR1 is SGHVS and CDR2 is FQNEAQ. This CDR3 spans 15 amino acids. With V trimmed by 1 base and J by 4 bases, 2 bases remained unmatched. The CDR3 is CASSLGGTGGNTIYF. Written as DNA, the CDR3 is TGTGCCAGCAGCTTAGGAGGGACAGGGGGAAACACCATATATTTT.

The sample holds a few counts of this clone. V is TRBV5-6 and J is TRBJ2-5; 7 bases are shared with TRBD1. The CDR3 spans 15 residues. The V gene's germline CDR1 is SGHDT and CDR2 YYEEEE. V lost 1 base and J lost 3; bases outside the gene matches: 6. CDR3 sequence (DNA): TGTGCCAGCAGCTTGCAGCGACAGGGTAAAGAGACCCAGTACTTC. Translating it yields CASSLQRQGKETQYF.

J is TRBJ2-5 and V is TRBV11-1; TRBD2 matches 9 bases. The germline V gene encodes CDR1 SGHAT and CDR2 FQDESV (reference sequence). The CDR3 loop spans 16 amino acids. V gave up 3 bases and J gave up 5 bases; unmatched junction bases: 10. For the CDR3, the DNA is TGTGCCAGCAGCTTCGCGGGCGGGAGGGCCGGGGAGACCCAGTACTTC. Amino acids: CASSFAGGRAGETQYF.

The chain combines TRBV4-1 with TRBJ1-1; D unclear. The ends were cut back, 0 bases at V and 2 bases at J, with 16 bases in the middle. The germline V gene encodes CDR1 MGHRA and CDR2 YSYEKL. CDR3 length equals 17 residues. The CDR3 sequence: CASSQDEGTVFNTEAFF. The CDR3 coding sequence is TGCGCCAGCAGCCAAGATGAAGGAACAGTCTTTAACACTGAAGCTTTCTTT.

The genes are TRBV9 and TRBJ1-3; 7 bases align to TRBD1. The CDR3 sequence is 15 residues long. Germline loops: CDR1 SGDLS, CDR2 YYNGEE. The V segment lost 4 bases and the J segment 3 bases; nucleotides outside the gene matches: 7. CDR3 bases: TGTGCCAGCAGCTCTAGACAGGGCGGTGGAAACACCATATATTTT. Its translation: CASSSRQGGGNTIYF.

The chain couples TRBV10-3 to TRBJ2-3; maybe TRBD1 (5 bases). V shed 2 bases and J shed 2 bases, with 8 bases lying between them. The CDR3 is made up of 14 amino acids. Germline CDR1 and CDR2: ENHRY and SYGVKD. The CDR3 spells CAISEQGVTDTQYF. CDR3 coding DNA: TGTGCCATCAGTGAGCAGGGTGTCACAGATACGCAGTATTTT.

Only one count was recorded for this clone. The rearrangement uses TRBV14 and TRBJ2-3; D could derive from TRBD1 or TRBD2 (5 bases each). V shed 8 bases and J shed 4 bases, with 19 bases lying between them. This CDR3 contains 15 residues. Per the germline V gene, CDR1 is SGHDN and CDR2 is FVKESK. The CDR3 nucleotides are TGTGCCAGCTCACCCCAGGGAGTAGGATCAGATACGCAGTATTTT. It specifies CASSPQGVGSDTQYF.

The chain has TRBV14 and TRBJ2-1, with no clear D. Deletions cut 4 bases from V and 3 bases from J, with 7 bases between. This CDR3 spans 13 amino acids. CDR1 and CDR2 from the germline V gene are SGHDN and FVKESK. The CDR3 DNA follows: TGTGCCAGCAGCCTACGGAGCTACAATGAGCAGTTCTTC. Translated: CASSLRSYNEQFF. The variable domain in full, completed from reference TRBV14 and TRBJ2-1, reads EAGVTQFPSHSVIEKGQTVTLRCDPISGHDNLYWYRRVMGKEIKFLLHFVKESKQDESGMPNNRFLAERTGGTYSTLKVQPAELEDSGVYFCASSLRSYNEQFFGPGTRLTVL.

This chain links TRBV7-6 with TRBJ2-2; 8 bases agree with TRBD1. In germline, CDR1 is SGHVS, CDR2 FNYEAQ. The CDR3 spans 16 residues. V lost 3 bases and J lost 1; bases outside the gene matches: 4. CDR3 nucleotide sequence: TGTGCCAGCAGCTTGGCCGGGACAGGGAACACCGGGGAGCTGTTTTTT. This encodes CASSLAGTGNTGELFF.

DNA for the CDR3: TGTGCCAGCACCATACGCCGACTGGGGGGTGGATTCCCTGGGGCCAACGTCCTGACTTTC. Protein sequence: CASTIRRLGGGFPGANVLTF. The chain has TRBV27 and TRBJ2-6, with D perhaps TRBD2 (6 bases). V was trimmed by 7 bases and J by 2 bases, leaving 27 bases between them. The length of the CDR3 is 20 residues. Germline V gene lookup returns CDR1 MNHEY and CDR2 SMNVEV (reference sequence). Looking up the rest from reference TRBV27 and TRBJ2-6 gives the full variable domain: EAQVTQNPRYLITVTGKKLTVTCSQNMNHEYMSWYRQDPGLGLRQIYYSMNVEVTDKGDVPEGYKVSRKEKRNFPLILESPSPNQTSLYFCASTIRRLGGGFPGANVLTFGAGSRLTVL.

In this sample, this clone is medium-sized. The genes are TRBV5-4 and TRBJ2-3; 7 nucleotides match TRBD2. The V segment lost 6 bases and the J segment 5 bases; nucleotides outside the gene matches: 15. This CDR3 spans 16 amino acids. Per the germline V gene, CDR1 is SGHNT and CDR2 is YYREEE (reference sequence). The CDR3 sequence is CASKLGGRGIIDTQYF. The CDR3, as DNA: TGTGCCAGCAAGCTTGGGGGGAGGGGAATTATAGATACGCAGTATTTT.

The chain employs TRBV10-3 and TRBJ2-1, with TRBD1 as a possible D gene (5 bases). This CDR3 has 14 residues. V shed 11 bases and J shed 0 bases, with 14 bases lying between them. CDR1 and CDR2 (germline): ENHRY, SYGVKD. CDR3 coding DNA: TGTGCCGTCCTAGGGGCCGCCTCCTACAATGAGCAGTTCTTC. It yields the protein CAVLGAASYNEQFF.

V gene TRBV30 combines with J gene TRBJ2-2; D unclear. The germline V gene encodes CDR1 GTSNPN and CDR2 SVGIG (reference sequence). The length of the CDR3 is 12 residues. CDR3 nucleotides: TGTAGTTCCATCACGAACACCGGGGAGCTGTTTTTT. It specifies CSSITNTGELFF. Filled out from reference TRBV30 and TRBJ2-2, the complete variable domain reads SQTIHQWPATLVQPVGSPLSLECTVEGTSNPNLYWYRQAAGRGLQLLFYSVGIGQISSEVPQNLSASRPQDRQFILSSKKLLLSDSGFYLCSSITNTGELFFGEGSRLTVL.

The chain recombines TRBV28 with TRBJ1-5; the D is unclear. The V end lost 8 bases, the J end lost 1 base, and 6 bases lay between the germline ends. CDR3 length: 12 amino acids. The germline gives CDR1 MDHEN, CDR2 SYDVKM. The CDR3 here is CASASSNQPQHF. CDR3 DNA: TGTGCCAGCGCGTCGAGCAATCAGCCCCAGCATTTT.

This clone was seen a few times. The V and J genes are TRBV5-4 and TRBJ1-1, with a weak D call TRBD1 (6 bases). The CDR3 is made up of 13 amino acids. Germline loops: CDR1 SGHNT, CDR2 YYREEE (reference sequence). Deletions cut 5 bases from V and 5 bases from J, with 13 bases between. CDR3 region: CASSQGSATEAFF. DNA of the CDR3: TGTGCCAGCAGTCAGGGGAGTGCTACTGAAGCTTTCTTT.

The chain joins TRBV5-1 to TRBJ2-7, with TRBD1 matching 7 bases. Germline CDR1 and CDR2: SGHRS and YFSETQ. The ends lost 8 bases at V and 1 base at J; junction bases unmatched: 12. The CDR3 has 15 amino acids. Here the CDR3 DNA reads TGCGCCAGTAGGGCTACAGGACAGGCTTCCTACGAGCAGTACTTC. As protein: CASRATGQASYEQYF. Based on the CDR3 plus reference TRBV5-1 and TRBJ2-7, the full variable domain is KAGVTQTPRYLIKTRGQQVTLSCSPISGHRSVSWYQQTPGQGLQFLFEYFSETQRNKGNFPGRFSGRQFSNSRSEMNVSTLELGDSALYLCASRATGQASYEQYFGPGTRLTVT.

V gene TRBV5-6 combines with J gene TRBJ2-7, with TRBD2 matching over 9 bases. V shed 3 bases, J shed 2 bases, and the junction held 9 bases outside the gene matches. The CDR3 totals 16 residues. Germline CDR1 and CDR2: SGHDT and YYEEEE. The CDR3 DNA follows: TGTGCCAGCAGCTCCTCGGGGGCTAGCGGGACCTACGAGCAGTACTTC. Its translation: CASSSSGASGTYEQYF.

The chain combines TRBV5-1 with TRBJ2-5; D remains unclear. V was cut by 3 bases and J by 1 base, with 10 bases left in between. This CDR3 has 14 residues. CDR1 and CDR2 (germline): SGHRS, YFSETQ. The CDR3 protein is CASSSGRPQETQYF. The DNA for the CDR3 is TGCGCCAGCAGCTCTGGACGTCCCCAAGAGACCCAGTACTTC.

The chain couples TRBV19 to TRBJ1-5; 8 positions agree with TRBD1. The CDR3 runs 15 residues. V shed 5 bases and J 6 bases; nucleotides not matched to a gene: 9. Germline lookup yields CDR1 LNHDA and CDR2 SQIVND (reference sequence). The DNA of the CDR3 is TGTGCCAGTAGTCAAAACAGGGGGACAGGTCAGCCCCAGCATTTT. It codes for CASSQNRGTGQPQHF.

The gene calls are TRBV19 and TRBJ2-7; TRBD2 agrees at 10 bases. V was pared by 7 bases and J by 2 bases, with 8 bases of the junction left unmatched. CDR1 and CDR2 (germline): LNHDA, SQIVND (reference sequence). CDR3 length: 15 amino acids. CDR3 coding DNA: TGTGCCAGTACCTTTTATGGGACTAGCGCCTACGAGCAGTACTTC. This encodes CASTFYGTSAYEQYF.

The J gene is TRBJ2-3, the V gene TRBV19; D perhaps matches TRBD1 (6 bases). V gave up 7 bases and J gave up 1 base, with 12 bases separating them. The CDR3 is made up of 14 amino acids. Germline CDR1 LNHDA, CDR2 SQIVND (reference sequence). CDR3 sequence: CASKTGTRTDTQYF. The CDR3 nucleotides read TGTGCCAGTAAAACCGGGACACGCACAGATACGCAGTATTTT.

The J gene is TRBJ2-7, the V gene TRBV5-4; D may be TRBD2 (5 bases). V was clipped by 3 bases and J by 4 bases, with 14 bases between them. The CDR3 runs 14 residues. CDR1 is SGHNT, CDR2 YYREEE, per germline (reference sequence). The CDR3: CASSWSGSGYEQYF. As DNA, the CDR3 is TGTGCCAGCAGCTGGAGCGGAAGTGGGTACGAGCAGTACTTC.

This clone was recorded only once. The chain joins TRBV5-1 to TRBJ2-7; no definite D call. This CDR3 has 13 residues. Per germline, CDR1 SGHRS and CDR2 YFSETQ. The V gene lost 3 bases and the J gene lost 0 bases, with 7 bases spanning the gap. The CDR3: CASSSTGSYEQYF. The CDR3 DNA reads as TGCGCCAGCAGCTCTACTGGCTCCTACGAGCAGTACTTC.

The chain has TRBV11-2 and TRBJ2-7; tentative D call: TRBD2 (6 bases). Trimming left V 2 bases short and J 3 bases short, with 17 bases between. The CDR3 consists of 16 residues. Looked up from germline, CDR1 is SGHAT and CDR2 is FQNNGV. CDR3 amino acids: CASSLRRGAGNYEQYF. CDR3 in DNA: TGTGCCAGCAGCTTAAGGAGGGGAGCGGGTAACTACGAGCAGTACTTC.